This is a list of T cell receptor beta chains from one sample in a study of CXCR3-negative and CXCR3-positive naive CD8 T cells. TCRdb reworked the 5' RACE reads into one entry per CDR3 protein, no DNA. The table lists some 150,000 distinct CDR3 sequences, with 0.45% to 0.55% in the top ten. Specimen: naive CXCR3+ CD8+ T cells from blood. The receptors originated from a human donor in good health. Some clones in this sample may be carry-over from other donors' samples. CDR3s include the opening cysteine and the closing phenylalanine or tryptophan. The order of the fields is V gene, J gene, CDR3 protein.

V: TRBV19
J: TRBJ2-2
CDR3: CASSMGLDTGELFF

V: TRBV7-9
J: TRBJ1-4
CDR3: CASGTVGEKLFF

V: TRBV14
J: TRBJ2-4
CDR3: CASSQAADYIQYF

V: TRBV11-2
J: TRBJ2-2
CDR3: CASSPGLNTGELFF

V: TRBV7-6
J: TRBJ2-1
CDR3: CASSPSGRDRVYNERFF

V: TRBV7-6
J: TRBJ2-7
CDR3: CASSLETGLAGMGEQYF

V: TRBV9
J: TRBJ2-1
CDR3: CASSVDGGGLYNEQFF

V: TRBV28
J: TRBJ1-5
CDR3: CASSTPDGVPEPQHF

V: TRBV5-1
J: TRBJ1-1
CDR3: CASSLAPTGGFTEAFF

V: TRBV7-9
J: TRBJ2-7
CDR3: CASSPTAPLEQYF

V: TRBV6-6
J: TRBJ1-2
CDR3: CASSPHGQPNYGYTF

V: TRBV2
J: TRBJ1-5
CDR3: CASSWTDNQPQHF

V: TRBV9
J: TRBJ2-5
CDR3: CASSGGGEAQETQYF

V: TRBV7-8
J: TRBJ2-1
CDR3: CASSLDTGGPYNEQFF

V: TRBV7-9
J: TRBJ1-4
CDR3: CASSSGTPNEKLFF

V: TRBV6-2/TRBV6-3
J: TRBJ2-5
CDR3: CASSYLGLAMETQYF

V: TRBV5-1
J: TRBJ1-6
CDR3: CASSLEPGDSPLHF

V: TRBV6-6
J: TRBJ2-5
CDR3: CASTPLGGETQYF

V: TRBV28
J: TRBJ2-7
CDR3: CASSLPTGLAGGYSYEQYF

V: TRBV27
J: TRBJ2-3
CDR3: CASSFLAGAFTDTQYF

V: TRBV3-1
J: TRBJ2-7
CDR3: CASSPETGIISYEQYF

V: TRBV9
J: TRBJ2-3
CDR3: CASSPWAQSDTQYF

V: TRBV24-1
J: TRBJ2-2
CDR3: CATSGLATGELFF

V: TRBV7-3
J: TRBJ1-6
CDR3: CASSSTRSGRGNSPLHF

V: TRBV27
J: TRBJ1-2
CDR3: CASWEANYGYTF

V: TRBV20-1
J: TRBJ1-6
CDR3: CSARGITGPHNSPLHF

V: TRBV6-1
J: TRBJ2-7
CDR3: CASSALGTSGYEQYF

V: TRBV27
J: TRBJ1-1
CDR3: CASSLSGLNTEAFF

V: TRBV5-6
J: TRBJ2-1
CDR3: CASSFQGTYNEQFF

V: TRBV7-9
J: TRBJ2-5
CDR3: CASSKPWTLYQETQYF

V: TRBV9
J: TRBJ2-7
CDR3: CASSGDTLDEQYF

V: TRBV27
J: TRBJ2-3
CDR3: CALNLDTDTQYF

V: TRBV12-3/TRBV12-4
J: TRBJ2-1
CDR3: CATSGSNSVYEQFF

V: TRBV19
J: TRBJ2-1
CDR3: CASSILGLAGVSSYNEQFF

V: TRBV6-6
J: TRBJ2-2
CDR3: CASSYPTGGGTNTGELFF

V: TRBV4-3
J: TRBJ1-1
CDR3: CASSQERLQGYTEAFF

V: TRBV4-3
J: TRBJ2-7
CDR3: CASSLLTGQGDEQYF